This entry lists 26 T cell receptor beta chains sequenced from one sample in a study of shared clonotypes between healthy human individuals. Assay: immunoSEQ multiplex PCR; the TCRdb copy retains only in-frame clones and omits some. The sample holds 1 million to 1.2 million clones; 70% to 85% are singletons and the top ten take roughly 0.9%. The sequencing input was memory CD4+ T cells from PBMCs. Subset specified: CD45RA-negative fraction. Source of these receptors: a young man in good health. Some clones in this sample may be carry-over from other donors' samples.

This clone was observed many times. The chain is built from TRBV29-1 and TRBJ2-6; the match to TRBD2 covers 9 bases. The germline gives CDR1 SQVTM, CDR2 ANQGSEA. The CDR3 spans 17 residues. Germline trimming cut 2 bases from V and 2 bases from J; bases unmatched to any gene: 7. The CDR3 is CSVELREGLAGANVLTF. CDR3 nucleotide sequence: TGCAGCGTTGAATTGCGGGAGGGCCTAGCTGGGGCCAACGTCCTGACTTTC.

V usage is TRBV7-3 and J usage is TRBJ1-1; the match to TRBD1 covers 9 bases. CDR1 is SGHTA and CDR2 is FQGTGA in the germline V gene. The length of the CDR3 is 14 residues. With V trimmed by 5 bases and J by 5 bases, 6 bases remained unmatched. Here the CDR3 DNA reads TGTGCCAGCAGCCCCGGACAGGGGAAAACTGAAGCTTTCTTT. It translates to CASSPGQGKTEAFF.

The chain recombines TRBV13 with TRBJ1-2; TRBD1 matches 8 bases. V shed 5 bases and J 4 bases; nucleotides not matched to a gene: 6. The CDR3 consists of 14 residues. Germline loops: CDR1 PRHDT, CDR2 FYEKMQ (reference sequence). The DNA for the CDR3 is TGTGCCAGCAGCGAAAGCGACAGGGGCTATGGCTACACCTTC. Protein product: CASSESDRGYGYTF. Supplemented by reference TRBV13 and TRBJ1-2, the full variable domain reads AAGVIQSPRHLIKEKRETATLKCYPIPRHDTVYWYQQGPGQDPQFLISFYEKMQSDKGSIPDRFSAQQFSDYHSELNMSSLELGDSALYFCASSESDRGYGYTFGSGTRLTVV.

CDR3 coding DNA: TGTGCCAGCAGCCGACAAGACACTGAAGCTTTCTTT. Protein product: CASSRQDTEAFF. The chain combines TRBV6-1 with TRBJ1-1; D gene uncertain. V lost 6 bases and J lost 3, with 8 bases in between. The germline CDR1 and CDR2 sequences are MNHNS and SASEGT. The CDR3 covers 12 residues.

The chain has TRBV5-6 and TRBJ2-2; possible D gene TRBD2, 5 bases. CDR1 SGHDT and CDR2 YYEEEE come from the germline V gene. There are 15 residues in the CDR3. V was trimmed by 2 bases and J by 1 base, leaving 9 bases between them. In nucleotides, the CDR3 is TGTGCCAGCAGCTTTCGTGGGAGGAACACCGGGGAGCTGTTTTTT. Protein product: CASSFRGRNTGELFF.

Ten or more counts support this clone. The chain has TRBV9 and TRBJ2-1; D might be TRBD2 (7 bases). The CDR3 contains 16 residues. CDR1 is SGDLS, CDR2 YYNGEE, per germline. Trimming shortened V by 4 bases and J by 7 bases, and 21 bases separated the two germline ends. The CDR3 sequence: CASSPRSSGGGNEQFF. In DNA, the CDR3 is TGTGCCAGCAGCCCACGCTCTAGCGGAGGGGGGAATGAGCAGTTCTTC.

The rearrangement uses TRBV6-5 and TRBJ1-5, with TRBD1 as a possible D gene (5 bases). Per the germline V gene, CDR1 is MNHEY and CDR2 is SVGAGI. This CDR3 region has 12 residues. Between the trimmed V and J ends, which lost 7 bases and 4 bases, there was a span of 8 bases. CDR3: CASKGPNQPQHF. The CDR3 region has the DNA TGTGCCAGCAAGGGGCCGAATCAGCCCCAGCATTTT.

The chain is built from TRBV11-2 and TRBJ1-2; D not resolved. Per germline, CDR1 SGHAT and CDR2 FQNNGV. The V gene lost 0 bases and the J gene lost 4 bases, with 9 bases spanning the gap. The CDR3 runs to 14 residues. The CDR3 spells CASSLEWGFYGYTF. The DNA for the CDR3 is TGTGCCAGCAGCTTAGAATGGGGTTTCTATGGCTACACCTTC.

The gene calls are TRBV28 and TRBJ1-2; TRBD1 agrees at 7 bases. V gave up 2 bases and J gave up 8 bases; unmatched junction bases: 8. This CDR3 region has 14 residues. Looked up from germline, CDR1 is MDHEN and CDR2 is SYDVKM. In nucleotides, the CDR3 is TGTGCCAGCAGTTTACCTGGACAGGTACGGGGCTACACCTTC. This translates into CASSLPGQVRGYTF.

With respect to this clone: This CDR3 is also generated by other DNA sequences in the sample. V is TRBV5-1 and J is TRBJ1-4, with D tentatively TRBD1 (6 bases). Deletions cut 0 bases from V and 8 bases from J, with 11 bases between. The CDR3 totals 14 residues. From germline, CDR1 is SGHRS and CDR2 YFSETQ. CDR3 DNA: TGCGCCAGCAGCTTGGGGGGGCTAGGCGAAAAACTGTTTTTT. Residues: CASSLGGLGEKLFF.

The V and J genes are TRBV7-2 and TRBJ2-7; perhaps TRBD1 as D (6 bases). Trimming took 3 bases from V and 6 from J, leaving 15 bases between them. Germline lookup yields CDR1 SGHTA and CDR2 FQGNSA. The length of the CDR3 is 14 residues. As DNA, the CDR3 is TGTGCCAGCAGCTTTAAGGGGGAAGGGCTCGAGCAGTACTTC. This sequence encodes CASSFKGEGLEQYF.

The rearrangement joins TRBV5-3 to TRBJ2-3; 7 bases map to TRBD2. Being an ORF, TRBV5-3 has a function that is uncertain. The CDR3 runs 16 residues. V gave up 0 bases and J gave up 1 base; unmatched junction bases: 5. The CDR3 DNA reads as TGTGCCAGAAGCTTGGATGGTAGCGGGTGCACAGATACGCAGTATTTT. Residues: CARSLDGSGCTDTQYF.

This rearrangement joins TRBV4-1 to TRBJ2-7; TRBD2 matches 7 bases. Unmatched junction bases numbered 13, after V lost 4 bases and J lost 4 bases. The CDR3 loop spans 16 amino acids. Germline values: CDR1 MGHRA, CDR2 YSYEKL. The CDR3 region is CASSPQRGGRSYEQYF. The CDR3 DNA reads TGCGCCAGCAGCCCGCAGCGGGGCGGGAGAAGTTACGAGCAGTACTTC.

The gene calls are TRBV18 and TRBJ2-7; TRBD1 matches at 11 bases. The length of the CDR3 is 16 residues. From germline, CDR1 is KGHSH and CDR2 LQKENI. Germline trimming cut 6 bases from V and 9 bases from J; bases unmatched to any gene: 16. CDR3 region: CASSLNPWTGGSTQYF. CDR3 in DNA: TGTGCCAGCTCCCTTAACCCATGGACAGGGGGCAGTACGCAGTACTTC.

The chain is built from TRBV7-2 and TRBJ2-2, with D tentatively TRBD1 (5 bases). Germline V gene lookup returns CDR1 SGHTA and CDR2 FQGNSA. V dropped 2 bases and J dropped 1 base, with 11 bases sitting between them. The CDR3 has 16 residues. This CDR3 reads CASSLFLQGNTGELFF. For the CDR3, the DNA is TGTGCCAGCAGCTTATTCCTCCAGGGGAACACCGGGGAGCTGTTTTTT.

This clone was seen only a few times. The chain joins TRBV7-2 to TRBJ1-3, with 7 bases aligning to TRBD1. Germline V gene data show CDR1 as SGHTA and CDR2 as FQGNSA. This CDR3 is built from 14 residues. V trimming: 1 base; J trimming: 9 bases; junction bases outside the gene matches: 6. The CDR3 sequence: CASSLDRGWGTIYF. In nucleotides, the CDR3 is TGTGCCAGCAGCTTAGACAGGGGATGGGGCACCATATATTTT.

The CDR3 DNA is TGCGCCAGCAGCACGGGACAGAGAAATGAAAAACTGTTTTTT. This codes for CASSTGQRNEKLFF. J is TRBJ1-4 and V is TRBV5-1, with 7 bases fitting TRBD1. The germline V gene has CDR1 SGHRS and CDR2 YFSETQ. The CDR3 loop spans 14 amino acids. The junction had 5 bases not matched to a gene; V was cut back by 4 bases and J by 5 bases.

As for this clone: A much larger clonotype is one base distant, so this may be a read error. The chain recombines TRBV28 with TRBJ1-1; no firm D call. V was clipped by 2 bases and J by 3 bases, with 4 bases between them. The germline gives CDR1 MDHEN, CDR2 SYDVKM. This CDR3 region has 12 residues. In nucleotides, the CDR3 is TGTGCCAGCAGTTTACAGCACACTGAAGCTTTCTTT. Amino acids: CASSLQHTEAFF.

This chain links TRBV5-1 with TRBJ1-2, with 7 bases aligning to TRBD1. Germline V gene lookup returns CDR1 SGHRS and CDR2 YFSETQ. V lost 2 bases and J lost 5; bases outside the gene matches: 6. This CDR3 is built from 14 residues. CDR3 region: CASSLGQVWYGYTF. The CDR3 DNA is TGCGCCAGCAGCTTAGGACAGGTTTGGTATGGCTACACCTTC.

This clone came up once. The CDR3 region is CASSFRGDRSNQPQHF. The CDR3 coding sequence is TGTGCCAGCAGCTTTCGGGGGGATCGTAGCAATCAGCCCCAGCATTTT. The chain links TRBV7-8 to TRBJ1-5; perhaps TRBD1 as D (5 bases). The germline gives CDR1 SGHVS, CDR2 FQNEAQ. CDR3 length equals 16 residues. V shed 3 bases and J shed 0 bases, with 12 bases lying between them.

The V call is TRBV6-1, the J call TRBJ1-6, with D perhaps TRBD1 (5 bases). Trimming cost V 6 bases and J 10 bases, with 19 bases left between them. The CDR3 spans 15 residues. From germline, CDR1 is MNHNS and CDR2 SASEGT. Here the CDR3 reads CASRIVGGLGSPLHF. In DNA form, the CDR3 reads TGTGCCAGCAGGATCGTCGGGGGATTAGGATCACCCCTCCACTTT.

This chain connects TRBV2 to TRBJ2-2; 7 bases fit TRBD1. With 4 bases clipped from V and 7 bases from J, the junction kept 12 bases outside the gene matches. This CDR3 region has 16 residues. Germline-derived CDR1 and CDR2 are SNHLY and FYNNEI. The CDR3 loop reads CASSGGGPRAGGELFF. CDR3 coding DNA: TGTGCCAGCAGTGGAGGGGGCCCCAGGGCTGGCGGGGAGCTGTTTTTT.

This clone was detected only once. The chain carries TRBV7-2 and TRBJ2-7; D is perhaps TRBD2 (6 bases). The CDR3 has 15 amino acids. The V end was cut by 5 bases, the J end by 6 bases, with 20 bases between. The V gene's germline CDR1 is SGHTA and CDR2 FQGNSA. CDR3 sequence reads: CASSDGTPESPEQYF. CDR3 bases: TGTGCCAGCAGCGACGGGACTCCCGAGTCCCCCGAGCAGTACTTC.

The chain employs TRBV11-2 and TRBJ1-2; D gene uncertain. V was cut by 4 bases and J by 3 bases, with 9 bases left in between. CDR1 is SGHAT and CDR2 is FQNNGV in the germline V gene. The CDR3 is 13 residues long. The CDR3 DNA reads TGTGCCAGCAGCTCTTCCCAATACTATGGCTACACCTTC. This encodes CASSSSQYYGYTF.

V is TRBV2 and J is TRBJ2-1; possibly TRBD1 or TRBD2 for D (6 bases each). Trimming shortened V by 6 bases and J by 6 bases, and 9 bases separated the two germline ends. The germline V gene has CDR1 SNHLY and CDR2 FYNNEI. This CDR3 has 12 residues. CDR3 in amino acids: CASSRGGNEQFF. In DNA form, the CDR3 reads TGTGCCAGCAGCAGGGGAGGCAATGAGCAGTTCTTC.

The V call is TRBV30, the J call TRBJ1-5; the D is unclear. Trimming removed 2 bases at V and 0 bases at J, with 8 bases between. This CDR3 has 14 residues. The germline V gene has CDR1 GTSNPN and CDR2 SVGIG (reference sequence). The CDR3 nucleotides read TGTGCCTGGAGTAATGGGTTTAGCAATCAGCCCCAGCATTTT. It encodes CAWSNGFSNQPQHF. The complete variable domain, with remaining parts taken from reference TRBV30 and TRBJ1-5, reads SQTIHQWPATLVQPVGSPLSLECTVEGTSNPNLYWYRQAAGRGLQLLFYSVGIGQISSEVPQNLSASRPQDRQFILSSKKLLLSDSGFYLCAWSNGFSNQPQHFGDGTRLSIL.